These 20 T cell receptor beta chains were sequenced from one sample in a study of blood T cell repertoires in COVID-19. Data came from immunoSEQ multiplex PCR; TCRdb stores just in-frame clones and leaves some out. Of about 94,000 clones listed, roughly 87% are singletons. The specimen sequenced was peripheral blood. These receptors all come from a woman of 80 years or more with acute or convalescent COVID-19.

The J gene is TRBJ2-5, the V gene TRBV19; possible D gene TRBD1, 7 bases. V was clipped by 5 bases and J by 5 bases, with 18 bases between them. Germline lookup yields CDR1 LNHDA and CDR2 SQIVND (reference sequence). The CDR3 consists of 15 residues. The CDR3: CASSSGAGGGETQYF. The DNA for the CDR3 is TGTGCCAGTAGTTCCGGGGCAGGGGGAGGTGAGACCCAGTACTTC. Looking up the rest from reference TRBV19 and TRBJ2-5 gives the full variable domain: DGGITQSPKYLFRKEGQNVTLSCEQNLNHDAMYWYRQDPGQGLRLIYYSQIVNDFQKGDIAEGYSVSREKKESFPLTVTSAQKNPTAFYLCASSSGAGGGETQYFGPGTRLLVL.

V and J are TRBV6-5 and TRBJ2-7, with D possibly being TRBD2 (5 bases). Trimming removed 6 bases from V and 4 bases from J, with 16 bases in between. This CDR3 is 14 amino acids long. Germline lookup yields CDR1 MNHEY and CDR2 SVGAGI. CDR3 nucleotide sequence: TGTGCCAGCAGGTCAGAGGGTACCCTTTACGAGCAGTACTTC. Translation: CASRSEGTLYEQYF.

The table lists this clone with a few counts. V and J are TRBV19 and TRBJ2-3, with 8 nucleotides matching TRBD2. After removal of 7 bases from V and 4 bases from J, the junction contained 13 bases not matched to a gene. Germline V gene sequence: CDR1 LNHDA, CDR2 SQIVND (reference sequence). This CDR3 has 16 amino acids. CDR3 in amino acids: CASTPPGRGASDTQYF. The CDR3 DNA reads as TGTGCCAGTACCCCCCCGGGGCGGGGGGCCTCAGATACGCAGTATTTT.

The chain links TRBV19 to TRBJ2-1; D perhaps matches TRBD2 (5 bases). The CDR3 is made up of 16 amino acids. CDR1 is LNHDA, CDR2 SQIVND, per germline (reference sequence). V lost 2 bases, J lost 6 bases, and 17 bases lay in between. CDR3 in amino acids: CASSIRGRGSGNEQFF. The CDR3 DNA follows: TGTGCCAGTAGTATAAGAGGGCGAGGATCGGGCAATGAGCAGTTCTTC.

This clone was observed a handful of times. The chain employs TRBV5-8 and TRBJ2-1; unclear D gene. V was trimmed by 0 bases and J by 9 bases, leaving 10 bases between them. Germline CDR1 and CDR2: SGHTS and YDEGEE. The CDR3 is made up of 13 amino acids. For the CDR3, the DNA is TGTGCCAGCAGCTTGGAACGCTCGGGTGAGCAGTTCTTC. Protein: CASSLERSGEQFF. The full variable domain, rest sourced from reference TRBV5-8 and TRBJ2-1, is EAGVTQSPTHLIKTRGQQATLRCSPISGHTSVYWYQQALGLGLQFLLWYDEGEERNRGNFPPRFSGRQFPNYSSELNVNALELEDSALYLCASSLERSGEQFFGPGTRLTVL.

This clone was observed once. This chain uses TRBV29-1 with TRBJ2-7; 7 nucleotides match TRBD1. The germline V gene encodes CDR1 SQVTM and CDR2 ANQGSEA. The CDR3 covers 12 residues. The V segment lost 4 bases and the J segment 3 bases; nucleotides outside the gene matches: 3. The CDR3 sequence is CSVARDSYEQYF. The CDR3, as DNA: TGCAGCGTTGCCCGGGACAGCTACGAGCAGTACTTC.

The sample holds a few counts of this clone. The V gene is TRBV5-1, the J gene TRBJ1-2; no clear D gene. The CDR3 extends over 13 amino acids. V was clipped by 4 bases and J by 8 bases, with 15 bases between them. Looked up from germline, CDR1 is SGHRS and CDR2 is YFSETQ. The DNA of the CDR3 is TGCGCCAGCAGCGCCGGGGTTATCGGCGGCTACACCTTC. It translates to CASSAGVIGGYTF.

This rearrangement joins TRBV5-6 to TRBJ2-1; 7 bases line up with TRBD2. Germline V gene sequence: CDR1 SGHDT, CDR2 YYEEEE. The CDR3 sequence is 13 residues long. J gave up 10 bases and V 3 bases, and 7 bases lay outside the gene matches. The CDR3 here is CASSSLSLAEQFF. In nucleotides, the CDR3 is TGTGCCAGCAGCTCCCTCTCACTAGCGGAGCAGTTCTTC.

V usage is TRBV11-2 and J usage is TRBJ1-2; D remains ambiguous. Per the germline V gene, CDR1 is SGHAT and CDR2 is FQNNGV. There are 12 residues in the CDR3. Trimming pared 0 bases from V and 11 bases from J, leaving 10 bases between. CDR3 sequence (DNA): TGTGCCAGCAGCTTAGACCAGAAATTTTACACCTTC. Its protein is CASSLDQKFYTF.

The chain recombines TRBV5-8 with TRBJ2-2; 8 positions agree with TRBD1. This CDR3 contains 15 residues. Germline V lookup: CDR1 SGHTS, CDR2 YDEGEE. The ends lost 3 bases at V and 1 base at J; junction bases unmatched: 2. The CDR3 sequence is CASSSGQVNTGELFF. In DNA, the CDR3 is TGTGCCAGCAGCTCGGGACAGGTGAACACCGGGGAGCTGTTTTTT.

This chain links TRBV9 with TRBJ2-5; TRBD2 aligns across 12 bases. CDR1 is SGDLS and CDR2 is YYNGEE in the germline V gene. The CDR3 contains 18 residues. Germline trimming cut 0 bases from V and 5 bases from J; bases unmatched to any gene: 11. The CDR3 bases are TGTGCCAGCAGCGTAGCTGGGGAGCTAGCGGGAGGGTGGGAGACCCAGTACTTC. Translating gives CASSVAGELAGGWETQYF.

The CDR3 DNA reads as TGTGCCAGCAGTTCCCACAGGGAGGATACGCAGTATTTT. Residues: CASSSHREDTQYF. The V gene is TRBV6-5, the J gene TRBJ2-3, with a possible D match to TRBD1 (6 bases). Germline lookup yields CDR1 MNHEY and CDR2 SVGAGI. The V and J ends lost 4 bases and 6 bases respectively, with 11 bases between them. The CDR3 has 13 amino acids.

The rearrangement uses TRBV10-3 and TRBJ1-1; 10 nucleotides match TRBD1. The CDR3 covers 14 residues. After removal of 10 bases from V and 4 bases from J, the junction contained 9 bases not matched to a gene. From germline, CDR1 is ENHRY and CDR2 SYGVKD. The CDR3: CATTTGGGSTEAFF. DNA for the CDR3: TGTGCCACGACGACAGGGGGCGGAAGCACTGAAGCTTTCTTT.

This sequence joins TRBV2 and TRBJ1-4, with D perhaps matching TRBD1 (5 bases). Trimming removed 6 bases at V and 7 bases at J, with 15 bases between. Germline V gives CDR1 SNHLY, CDR2 FYNNEI. This CDR3 has 14 amino acids. CDR3 in DNA: TGTGCCAGCAGGGCGTCTGACAGCTCTGAAAAACTGTTTTTT. The encoded protein is CASRASDSSEKLFF.

The chain links TRBV7-2 to TRBJ2-1, with 7 bases aligning to TRBD1. CDR3 size: 15 residues. Germline CDR1 reads SGHTA; CDR2 reads FQGNSA. V trimming: 7 bases; J trimming: 8 bases; junction bases outside the gene matches: 14. As DNA, the CDR3 is TGTGCCAGCACAGCGCCCGGCCAGGGGGTCTATGAGCAGTTCTTC. Protein product: CASTAPGQGVYEQFF.

This chain joins TRBV18 and TRBJ1-1; perhaps TRBD1 as D (6 bases). Germline V CDR1 and CDR2: KGHSH, LQKENI. V was pared by 5 bases and J by 5 bases, with 21 bases between. The CDR3 loop spans 16 amino acids. This CDR3 is CASSSAGARSLTEAFF. CDR3 sequence (DNA): TGTGCCAGCTCATCCGCAGGGGCACGAAGCCTTACTGAAGCTTTCTTT. Based on the CDR3 plus reference TRBV18 and TRBJ1-1, the full variable domain is NAGVMQNPRHLVRRRGQEARLRCSPMKGHSHVYWYRQLPEEGLKFMVYLQKENIIDESGMPKERFSAEFPKEGPSILRIQQVVRGDSAAYFCASSSAGARSLTEAFFGQGTRLTVV.

The rearrangement joins TRBV5-1 to TRBJ1-6; TRBD1 is a possible D gene (5 bases). This CDR3 is built from 15 residues. The germline V and J ends were trimmed by 0 bases and 5 bases, with 9 bases remaining between them. CDR1 and CDR2 from the germline V gene are SGHRS and YFSETQ. The CDR3 sequence is CASSLGQPDNSPLHF. The CDR3 DNA follows: TGCGCCAGCAGCTTGGGACAGCCAGATAATTCACCCCTCCACTTT.

The rearrangement uses TRBV18 and TRBJ2-3; tentative D call: TRBD2 (6 bases). In germline, CDR1 is KGHSH, CDR2 LQKENI. CDR3 size: 16 residues. V lost 3 bases and J lost 5, with 18 bases in between. CDR3 amino acids: CASSPQGVGGIDTQYF. The CDR3 nucleotides are TGTGCCAGCTCACCCCAAGGGGTGGGGGGTATAGATACGCAGTATTTT.

This clone has only a few counts. This CDR3 reads CASSQDYMTEAFF. The CDR3 nucleotides read TGTGCCAGCAGCCAAGATTATATGACTGAAGCTTTCTTT. The genes are TRBV14 and TRBJ1-1, with no clear D. CDR3 length: 13 residues. Germline values: CDR1 SGHDN, CDR2 FVKESK. Deletions cut 0 bases from V and 5 bases from J, with 7 bases between.

The chain uses TRBV6-1 and TRBJ1-6, with unresolved D. Trimming cost V 4 bases and J 9 bases, with 19 bases left between them. Per germline, CDR1 MNHNS and CDR2 SASEGT. The CDR3 covers 16 residues. The CDR3, as DNA: TGTGCCAGCAGTGGGGCCCGGATGTTTGAGGGTTCACCCCTCCACTTT. It is translated as CASSGARMFEGSPLHF.